This T cell receptor (beta chain) emerged from a study of metastatic and nonmetastatic thyroid tumors. TCRdb reprocessed the PCR reads using MiXCR. The table shows around 18,000 clones, with around 12% occurring only once. The CDR3 totals 15 residues. The V end lost 2 bases, the J end lost 2 bases, and 14 bases lay between the germline ends. Germline CDR1 and CDR2: DFQATT and SNEGSKA (reference sequence). No patient had received any treatment before thyroid surgery. The chain links TRBV20-1 to TRBJ2-3; no definite D call. The sequencing sample was made of tumor tissue. The sequence derives from a female donor with papillary thyroid cancer or a benign thyroid nodule (not recorded which). Some clones in this sample may be carry-over from other donors' samples. The CDR3: CSARPGVLFTDTQYF. The DNA for the CDR3 is TGCAGTGCTAGACCCGGCGTCCTTTTCACAGATACGCAGTATTTT.